The 32 T cell receptor beta chains below were found in one sample sequenced in a study of regulatory T cells in long-lasting Graves disease. Both iRepertoire HTBI primers and Arm-PCR of CDR3 regions were used to build the TCR beta libraries. TCRdb analysed the multiplex PCR reads with MiXCR anew, one entry per CDR3 protein. The sample holds around 500,000 distinct CDR3 sequences, roughly 13% seen once. Time point meaning: newly diagnosed GD, antithyroid drugs for less than 3 months. Making the TCR library involved RNA that had been extracted from PBMCs. This sample also belongs to another study, concerning T cells in Graves' hyperthyroidism and ophthalmopathy.

The sample in question was peripheral blood mononuclear cells (PBMCs), obtained at new diagnosis, from a patient treated with antithyroid drugs. Receptor source: a man younger than 40 with Graves disease.

The chain combines TRBV27 with TRBJ1-1; D remains unclear. The CDR3 is 15 amino acids. CDR1 is MNHEY and CDR2 is SMNVEV in the germline V gene (reference sequence). The germline V and J ends were trimmed by 5 bases and 3 bases, with 16 bases remaining between them. The CDR3 nucleotides read TGTGCCAGCAGTCCACCCGGCACAGTGGACACTGAAGCTTTCTTT. As protein: CASSPPGTVDTEAFF.

This clonotype was observed many times. This chain joins TRBV3-1 and TRBJ1-1, with D perhaps matching TRBD1 (6 bases). Trimming took off 6 bases at V and 5 bases at J, with 13 bases between the two ends. CDR3 length equals 13 residues. The germline V gene encodes CDR1 LGHDT and CDR2 YNNKEL (reference sequence). CDR3 nucleotide sequence: TGTGCCAGCAGTGAACAGGGTGAAACTGAAGCTTTCTTT. Translating gives CASSEQGETEAFF.

In its sample, this clonotype was seen many times. This chain uses TRBV24-1 with TRBJ1-5; D uncertain. The CDR3 consists of 10 residues. Trimming cost V 7 bases and J 6 bases, with 3 bases left between them. Germline values: CDR1 KGHDR, CDR2 SFDVKD. The CDR3 DNA follows: TGTGCCACCAGAGTTCAGCCCCAGCATTTT. Its protein product is CATRVQPQHF.

This clonotype was found a few times. V usage is TRBV24-1 and J usage is TRBJ2-7, with D hard to call. The CDR3 runs to 12 residues. Germline loops: CDR1 KGHDR, CDR2 SFDVKD. Trimming stripped 3 bases from V and 4 bases from J, with 6 bases between. The CDR3 DNA reads TGTGCCACCAGTGATCAAGAGTACGAGCAGTACTTC. It codes for CATSDQEYEQYF.

This clonotype was observed at least ten times. V usage is TRBV29-1 and J usage is TRBJ1-1; TRBD1 matches 7 bases. After removal of 6 bases from V and 5 bases from J, the junction contained 9 bases not matched to a gene. In germline, CDR1 is SQVTM, CDR2 ANQGSEA. The CDR3 spans 13 residues. The CDR3 spells CSVRTGRGTEAFF. The CDR3, as DNA: TGCAGCGTGCGGACAGGAAGGGGGACTGAAGCTTTCTTT.

This clonotype was observed many times. The rearrangement links TRBV12-3 or TRBV12-4 to TRBJ2-3; D unclear. The CDR3 spans 16 residues. V was pared by 5 bases and J by 0 bases, with 15 bases between. CDR3 protein: CASSVTETPSTDTQYF. As DNA, the CDR3 is TGTGCCAGCAGTGTCACAGAGACTCCTAGCACAGATACGCAGTATTTT.

This clonotype was found a few times. This sequence joins TRBV20-1 and TRBJ2-2; D not certain. CDR3 length: 13 residues. The ends were cut back, 3 bases at V and 4 bases at J, with 9 bases in the middle. The germline CDR1 and CDR2 sequences are DFQATT and SNEGSKA (reference sequence). The DNA for the CDR3 is TGCAGTGCTAGGGCCCGGCCCACCGGGGAGCTGTTTTTT. Translation: CSARARPTGELFF.

This clonotype has a count of ten or more. The J gene is TRBJ2-3, the V gene TRBV12-3 or TRBV12-4; TRBD1 agrees at 10 bases. This CDR3 is built from 15 residues. V dropped 6 bases and J dropped 1; count of bases not matched to a gene: 4. CDR3 region: CASRPGQGGTDTQYF. The DNA for the CDR3 is TGTGCCAGCAGGCCTGGACAGGGGGGCACAGATACGCAGTATTTT.

This clonotype was detected many times. The J gene is TRBJ1-5, the V gene TRBV6-1; TRBD1 aligns across 9 bases. Germline-derived CDR1 and CDR2 are MNHNS and SASEGT. The CDR3 is made up of 15 amino acids. With 4 bases clipped from V and 6 bases from J, the junction kept 7 bases outside the gene matches. The chain's CDR3 is CASSVNRGLGQPQHF. The DNA of the CDR3 is TGTGCCAGCAGTGTCAACAGGGGGCTTGGTCAGCCCCAGCATTTT.

The table lists this clonotype with many counts. The chain carries TRBV20-1 and TRBJ1-4; D call uncertain. The germline V gene encodes CDR1 DFQATT and CDR2 SNEGSKA (reference sequence). Trimming pared 5 bases from V and 5 bases from J, leaving 12 bases between. This CDR3 is 13 amino acids long. The DNA of the CDR3 is TGCAGTGCTCCGACACTGATCAATGAAAAACTGTTTTTT. This translates into CSAPTLINEKLFF.

This clonotype came up many times. V and J are TRBV7-9 and TRBJ2-7; TRBD2 might be the D (6 bases). The CDR3 consists of 15 residues. V was trimmed by 5 bases and J by 2 bases, leaving 16 bases between them. Germline V gene data show CDR1 as SEHNR and CDR2 as FQNEAQ (reference sequence). CDR3 protein: CASSHRDSSAYEQYF. In DNA form, the CDR3 reads TGTGCCAGCAGCCACCGGGACTCCAGCGCCTACGAGCAGTACTTC.

This clonotype has a count of ten or more. The chain employs TRBV20-1 and TRBJ2-5; D is perhaps TRBD2 (6 bases). The CDR3 has 15 residues. Looked up from germline, CDR1 is DFQATT and CDR2 is SNEGSKA (reference sequence). Trimming pared 3 bases from V and 4 bases from J, leaving 18 bases between. The CDR3 DNA reads as TGCAGTGCTAGCAAGACCGGAGGGCTGGGAGAGACCCAGTACTTC. Amino acid sequence: CSASKTGGLGETQYF.

The chain combines TRBV7-2 with TRBJ1-3, with 9 bases matching TRBD1. The CDR3 extends over 18 amino acids. The V and J ends lost 6 bases and 0 bases, in that order; junction bases with no gene match: 12. Germline assignment: CDR1 SGHTA and CDR2 FQGNSA. This CDR3 reads CASRRTGGGSVSGNTIYF. In DNA, the CDR3 is TGTGCCAGCAGACGTACAGGGGGCGGATCCGTCTCTGGAAACACCATATATTTT. Supplemented by reference TRBV7-2 and TRBJ1-3, the full variable domain reads GAGVSQSPSNKVTEKGKDVELRCDPISGHTALYWYRQSLGQGLEFLIYFQGNSAPDKSGLPSDRFSAERTGGSVSTLTIQRTQQEDSAVYLCASRRTGGGSVSGNTIYFGEGSWLTVV.

This clonotype came up many times. The chain employs TRBV2 and TRBJ2-7; 8 bases agree with TRBD1. J gave up 3 bases and V 3 bases, and 7 bases lay outside the gene matches. The CDR3 contains 15 residues. Germline V gives CDR1 SNHLY, CDR2 FYNNEI. The DNA for the CDR3 is TGTGCCAGCAGTGAGAGCAGGACAGGGAACTACGAGCAGTACTTC. Translating gives CASSESRTGNYEQYF.

A word on this clonotype: A read error may be the cause here, since a much bigger clone is one base away. The chain recombines TRBV24-1 with TRBJ2-7; D is ambiguous. CDR1 is KGHDR and CDR2 is SFDVKD in the germline V gene. The germline V and J ends were trimmed by 2 bases and 6 bases, with 10 bases remaining between them. The CDR3 is 13 amino acids. CDR3 bases: TGTGCCACCAGTGATTGCCCAAGGACCGAGCAGTACTTC. It encodes CATSDCPRTEQYF.

There are a few counts of this clonotype. The chain recombines TRBV5-1 with TRBJ2-2; D is unresolved. The ends were cut back, 0 bases at V and 1 base at J, with 13 bases in the middle. Germline CDR1 SGHRS, CDR2 YFSETQ. The CDR3 spans 17 residues. CDR3 residues: CASSLGFRPGNTGELFF. DNA of the CDR3: TGCGCCAGCAGCTTGGGATTCAGACCGGGGAACACCGGGGAGCTGTTTTTT.

This clonotype has at least ten counts. The chain has TRBV27 and TRBJ2-1, with 14 bases aligning to TRBD2. Unmatched junction bases numbered 7, after V lost 7 bases and J lost 8 bases. This CDR3 has 15 residues. Germline loops: CDR1 MNHEY, CDR2 SMNVEV (reference sequence). The CDR3 DNA reads as TGTGCCAGCAACCTGGGACTAGCGGGAGTGGATGAGCAGTTCTTC. It translates to CASNLGLAGVDEQFF.

The sample holds a few counts of this clonotype. V usage is TRBV29-1 and J usage is TRBJ2-1; D could derive from TRBD1 or TRBD2 (5 bases each). CDR3 size: 11 residues. CDR1 and CDR2 (germline): SQVTM, ANQGSEA. V was pared by 6 bases and J by 9 bases, with 12 bases between. CDR3 protein: CSVGVGVEQFF. The CDR3 region has the DNA TGCAGCGTGGGGGTAGGTGTTGAGCAGTTCTTC.

This clonotype was recorded many times. This chain uses TRBV6-1 with TRBJ1-4; D possibly corresponds to TRBD1 (5 bases). Trimming removed 6 bases at V and 4 bases at J, with 15 bases between. Looked up from germline, CDR1 is MNHNS and CDR2 is SASEGT. There are 15 residues in the CDR3. CDR3 residues: CASRGVVGYNEKLFF. Written as DNA, the CDR3 is TGTGCCAGCAGGGGGGTCGTGGGCTATAATGAAAAACTGTTTTTT.

This clonotype was recorded many times. The rearrangement joins TRBV29-1 to TRBJ2-1; 12 bases fit TRBD2. V lost 2 bases to trimming and J lost 8 bases; unmatched junction nucleotides: 7. This CDR3 spans 15 amino acids. Germline CDR1 is SQVTM and CDR2 is ANQGSEA. In DNA, the CDR3 is TGCAGCGTTGAACCCCCCGGGACTAGCGGGTATGAGCAGTTCTTC. This sequence encodes CSVEPPGTSGYEQFF.

In this sample, this clonotype turned up many times. The chain uses TRBV16 and TRBJ1-5; D is possibly TRBD1 (5 bases). There are 15 residues in the CDR3. Germline lookup yields CDR1 KGHSY and CDR2 FQNENV. Trimming removed 4 bases from V and 6 bases from J, with 16 bases in between. This chain's CDR3 is CASSPGAHLGQPQHF. CDR3 in DNA: TGTGCCAGCAGCCCCGGGGCCCATTTGGGTCAGCCCCAGCATTTT.

This clonotype was detected many times. The genes are TRBV5-1 and TRBJ2-1; TRBD2 matches at 10 bases. The germline CDR1 and CDR2 sequences are SGHRS and YFSETQ. The CDR3 is 15 amino acids. V shed 0 bases, J shed 6 bases, and the junction held 3 bases outside the gene matches. The CDR3 region has the DNA TGCGCCAGCAGCTTGGCTGCTAGCGGGAGCAATGAGCAGTTCTTC. Translated: CASSLAASGSNEQFF. The full variable domain, in which reference TRBV5-1 and TRBJ2-1 provide the parts outside the CDR3, is KAGVTQTPRYLIKTRGQQVTLSCSPISGHRSVSWYQQTPGQGLQFLFEYFSETQRNKGNFPGRFSGRQFSNSRSEMNVSTLELGDSALYLCASSLAASGSNEQFFGPGTRLTVL.

The V gene is TRBV3-1, the J gene TRBJ2-5; 10 nucleotides match TRBD2. CDR1 is LGHDT and CDR2 is YNNKEL in the germline V gene (reference sequence). J was trimmed by 1 base and V by 2 bases; bases with no gene match: 1. The CDR3 spans 15 residues. The DNA for the CDR3 is TGTGCCAGCAGCCAAAGGACTAGCGGCCAAGAGACCCAGTACTTC. This encodes CASSQRTSGQETQYF.

This clonotype was found many times. The V call is TRBV6-2 or TRBV6-3, the J call TRBJ2-3, with a possible D match to TRBD2 (6 bases). Germline V lookup: CDR1 MNHEY, CDR2 SVGEGT. CDR3 length equals 16 residues. V lost 5 bases and J lost 2, with 17 bases in between. CDR3 sequence reads: CASSHWGSGITDTQYF. The DNA for the CDR3 is TGTGCCAGCAGTCACTGGGGTAGCGGAATCACAGATACGCAGTATTTT.

The chain combines TRBV7-2 with TRBJ2-7; D unresolved. The CDR3 spans 12 residues. The germline V gene has CDR1 SGHTA and CDR2 FQGNSA. Trimming left V 7 bases short and J 0 bases short, with 7 bases between. The CDR3 region has the DNA TGTGCCAGCATAGGCCTCTCCTACGAGCAGTACTTC. As protein: CASIGLSYEQYF.

This clonotype has ten or more counts. The genes are TRBV12-3 or TRBV12-4 and TRBJ2-7; D not resolved. V was trimmed by 5 bases and J by 0 bases, leaving 11 bases between them. The CDR3 runs to 14 residues. The CDR3 DNA reads as TGTGCCAGCAGTCCATTGGGTCACTCCTACGAGCAGTACTTC. Amino acids: CASSPLGHSYEQYF.

This clonotype was seen repeatedly, ten times or more. J is TRBJ2-7 and V is TRBV19; D may correspond to TRBD1 or TRBD2 (5 bases each). V was cut by 5 bases and J by 2 bases, with 13 bases left in between. The CDR3 has 14 amino acids. Germline V lookup: CDR1 LNHDA, CDR2 SQIVND (reference sequence). The CDR3 sequence: CASSGTAFPYEQYF. CDR3 nucleotides: TGTGCCAGTAGTGGGACGGCCTTTCCCTACGAGCAGTACTTC.

Remarks on this clonotype: Because it lacks the conserved phenylalanine or tryptophan at the end, this CDR3 is likely a read error. CDR3 loop: CASSSRWSSDEQYS. Here the CDR3 DNA reads TGCGCCAGCAGCTCGAGGTGGAGTTCCGACGAGCAGTACTCC. The J gene is TRBJ2-7, the V gene TRBV5-1; D gene ambiguous. Germline lookup yields CDR1 SGHRS and CDR2 YFSETQ. The CDR3 runs 14 residues. With 3 bases removed from V and 5 bases from J, the gap between germline ends came to 15 bases.

This clonotype was recorded at least ten times. The rearrangement links TRBV7-9 to TRBJ2-7; the D gene is possibly TRBD1 (6 bases). The CDR3 consists of 13 residues. CDR1 is SEHNR, CDR2 FQNEAQ, per germline (reference sequence). Trimming took off 1 base at V and 7 bases at J, with 11 bases between the two ends. The CDR3 loop is CASSLVQGSEQYF. DNA of the CDR3: TGTGCCAGCAGCTTAGTTCAGGGGAGTGAGCAGTACTTC.

This clonotype turned up a few times. The chain combines TRBV18 with TRBJ1-2; 9 bases map to TRBD1. The V and J ends lost 0 bases and 7 bases, in that order; junction bases with no gene match: 9. CDR3 length: 16 amino acids. Germline CDR1 KGHSH, CDR2 LQKENI. CDR3 bases: TGTGCCAGCTCACCACCCCGGGACAGGGTAAATGCTGGCTACACCTTC. Translating it yields CASSPPRDRVNAGYTF.

This clonotype has a count of ten or more. The V call is TRBV7-3, the J call TRBJ2-7; 10 bases align to TRBD2. V trimming: 5 bases; J trimming: 7 bases; junction bases outside the gene matches: 11. Germline V CDR1 and CDR2: SGHTA, FQGTGA. This CDR3 region has 15 residues. CDR3 nucleotide sequence: TGTGCCAGCAGCCTAGGGCTAGCGGGAGATCGGGAGCAGTACTTC. This gives the protein CASSLGLAGDREQYF.

Note on this clonotype: This may be a read error: a much more frequent sequence differs by one nucleotide. The V and J genes are TRBV20-1 and TRBJ2-1; 9 nucleotides line up with TRBD2. CDR1 is DFQATT, CDR2 SNEGSKA, per germline (reference sequence). The CDR3 extends over 16 amino acids. Here the CDR3 reads CSARPPSGRPGNEQSF. The CDR3 DNA reads as TGCAGTGCTAGACCCCCGAGCGGGAGGCCAGGCAATGAGCAGTCCTTC.